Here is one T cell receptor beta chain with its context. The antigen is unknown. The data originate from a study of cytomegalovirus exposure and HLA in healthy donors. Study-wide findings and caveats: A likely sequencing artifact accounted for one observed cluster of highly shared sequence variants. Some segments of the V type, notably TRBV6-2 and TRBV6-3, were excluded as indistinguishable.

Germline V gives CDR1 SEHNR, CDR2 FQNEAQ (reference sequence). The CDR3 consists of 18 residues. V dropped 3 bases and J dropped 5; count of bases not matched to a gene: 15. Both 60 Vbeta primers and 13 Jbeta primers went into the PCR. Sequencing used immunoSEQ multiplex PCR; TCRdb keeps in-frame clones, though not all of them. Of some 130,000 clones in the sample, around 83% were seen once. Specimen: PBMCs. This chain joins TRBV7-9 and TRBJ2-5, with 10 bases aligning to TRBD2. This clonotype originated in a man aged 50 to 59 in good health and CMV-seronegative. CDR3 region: CASSFDLTQRGGRETQYF. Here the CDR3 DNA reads TGTGCCAGCAGCTTTGATCTGACGCAGCGGGGGGGCCGGGAGACCCAGTACTTC.